These 28 T cell receptor beta chains were all obtained from the same sample, sequenced in a study of naive and memory T cell subsets. Both TRBC1 and TRBC2 were covered by a beta constant-region primer of two equimolar oligonucleotides. Four rounds of PCR amplified the ligated cDNA using nested alpha and beta constant-region primers plus SP2. TCRdb reprocessed the UMI-ligation and nested PCR reads with MiXCR, giving one entry per CDR3 protein. The sample consists of 98,000 or so distinct CDR3 sequences, approximately 14% of them appearing once. Points from the study as a whole: Naive repertoires, especially CD8, held a few larger clonotypes, possibly memory cells re-expressing CD45RA.

Their specific antigens are unknown. The sequenced sample consisted of naive CD8+ T cells from blood. Source of these receptors: a human donor in good health.

This clonotype was observed at least ten times. The CDR3 DNA sequence: TGCGCCAGCGCAAGGGGGTCCGGCTCTGGAAACACCATATATTTT. Translated, it gives CASARGSGSGNTIYF. The chain carries TRBV4-3 and TRBJ1-3, with D maybe TRBD1 (6 bases). CDR1 is LGHNA and CDR2 is YSLEER in the germline V gene. V dropped 8 bases and J dropped 0 bases, with 14 bases sitting between them. This CDR3 comprises 15 residues.

The chain carries TRBV28 and TRBJ2-2; no reliable D call. Germline V gives CDR1 MDHEN, CDR2 SYDVKM. This CDR3 has 13 residues. Trimming took 5 bases from V and 2 from J, leaving 6 bases between them. The CDR3 reads CASSLLNTGELFF. In DNA form, the CDR3 reads TGTGCCAGCAGTCTACTAAACACCGGGGAGCTGTTTTTT.

This clonotype was detected a few times. The chain uses TRBV7-8 and TRBJ2-1; possible D gene TRBD1, 5 bases. This CDR3 spans 17 amino acids. The V and J ends lost 5 bases and 0 bases respectively, with 17 bases between them. Germline V gene sequence: CDR1 SGHVS, CDR2 FQNEAQ. The CDR3 loop reads CASSPRQNPSSYNEQFF. Written as DNA, the CDR3 is TGTGCCAGCAGCCCCCGACAGAACCCGAGCTCCTACAATGAGCAGTTCTTC.

This clonotype was recorded many times. This sequence joins TRBV20-1 and TRBJ2-1; D possibly corresponds to TRBD2 (6 bases). CDR3 size: 16 residues. The germline CDR1 and CDR2 sequences are DFQATT and SNEGSKA (reference sequence). Trimming removed 0 bases at V and 7 bases at J, with 19 bases between. Here the CDR3 reads CSARERPRQGGNEQFF. In DNA, the CDR3 is TGCAGTGCTAGAGAGAGGCCCAGGCAGGGAGGTAATGAGCAGTTCTTC.

Notes on this clonotype: The conserved final phenylalanine or tryptophan is absent from the CDR3, which likely points to a read error. J is TRBJ2-4 and V is TRBV4-3, with a weak D call TRBD1 (5 bases). From germline, CDR1 is LGHNA and CDR2 YSLEER. V dropped 0 bases and J dropped 7 bases, with 16 bases sitting between them. The CDR3 spans 16 residues. This CDR3 is CASSQEVDREKNIQYS. The CDR3 nucleotides are TGCGCCAGCAGCCAAGAGGTAGACAGAGAAAAGAACATTCAGTACTCC.

About this clonotype: This sequence may be a read error, since a much larger clone differs from it by one base. Without the conserved terminal phenylalanine or tryptophan, this CDR3 likely stems from a read error. The chain links TRBV27 to TRBJ2-7; 7 nucleotides agree with TRBD1. Germline V gives CDR1 MNHEY, CDR2 SMNVEV (reference sequence). CDR3 length equals 12 residues. V lost 6 bases, J lost 6 bases, and 5 bases stayed unmatched. The CDR3 coding sequence is TGTGCCAGCAGCCACAGGGGAAGCGAGCAGTACTTA. Amino acid sequence: CASSHRGSEQYL.

This clonotype was seen only a few times. The J gene is TRBJ2-2, the V gene TRBV29-1; D is ambiguous. Trimming removed 0 bases from V and 0 bases from J, with 5 bases in between. The CDR3 contains 14 residues. Germline CDR1 reads SQVTM; CDR2 reads ANQGSEA. The CDR3 sequence: CSVEDPPNTGELFF. The DNA of the CDR3 is TGCAGCGTTGAAGATCCCCCGAACACCGGGGAGCTGTTTTTT.

This chain connects TRBV12-3 or TRBV12-4 to TRBJ1-2; D gene uncertain. The CDR3 loop spans 14 amino acids. Trimming took off 6 bases at V and 0 bases at J, with 11 bases between the two ends. This chain's CDR3 is CASSSLEANYGYTF. CDR3 DNA sequence: TGTGCCAGCAGCTCCCTGGAAGCTAACTATGGCTACACCTTC.

J is TRBJ2-7 and V is TRBV7-8; 12 bases match TRBD2. CDR3 size: 15 residues. Germline V CDR1 and CDR2: SGHVS, FQNEAQ. Trimming at V came to 5 bases and at J to 4 bases, leaving 6 bases not matched to a gene. The CDR3 spells CASSKTSGSLYEQYF. The CDR3 DNA reads TGTGCCAGCAGCAAGACTAGCGGGAGTTTATACGAGCAGTACTTC.

The V gene is TRBV15, the J gene TRBJ2-7; D is ambiguous. From germline, CDR1 is LNHNV and CDR2 YYDKDF (reference sequence). Trimming removed 2 bases from V and 1 base from J, with 6 bases in between. The CDR3 sequence is 13 residues long. CDR3 DNA: TGTGCCACCAGCAGAAGGGTTTCCTACGAGCAGTACTTC. Translated: CATSRRVSYEQYF.

This clonotype was counted ten times or more. The chain joins TRBV27 to TRBJ2-7; D might be TRBD1 (6 bases). CDR3 length: 13 amino acids. Trimming removed 5 bases at V and 4 bases at J, with 12 bases between. Germline-derived CDR1 and CDR2 are MNHEY and SMNVEV (reference sequence). CDR3 amino acids: CASSPGQWYEQYF. The CDR3, as DNA: TGTGCCAGCAGTCCTGGACAGTGGTACGAGCAGTACTTC.

This clonotype was detected ten times or more. J is TRBJ2-3 and V is TRBV5-4, with 9 bases lining up with TRBD2. J was trimmed by 6 bases and V by 0 bases; bases with no gene match: 5. Germline CDR1 is SGHNT and CDR2 is YYREEE (reference sequence). The CDR3 contains 15 residues. The chain's CDR3 is CASSLAVAGEDTQYF. Written as DNA, the CDR3 is TGTGCCAGCAGCTTGGCGGTAGCGGGAGAGGATACGCAGTATTTT. Supplemented by reference TRBV5-4 and TRBJ2-3, the full variable domain reads ETGVTQSPTHLIKTRGQQVTLRCSSQSGHNTVSWYQQALGQGPQFIFQYYREEENGRGNFPPRFSGLQFPNYSSELNVNALELDDSALYLCASSLAVAGEDTQYFGPGTRLTVL.

In its sample, this clonotype was seen a few times. The chain carries TRBV20-1 and TRBJ2-7; the match to TRBD1 covers 12 bases. Per the germline V gene, CDR1 is DFQATT and CDR2 is SNEGSKA (reference sequence). The V segment lost 5 bases and the J segment 2 bases; nucleotides outside the gene matches: 4. CDR3 length equals 14 residues. CDR3 region: CSARGTGGPYEQYF. CDR3 sequence (DNA): TGCAGTGCTCGGGGGACAGGGGGCCCCTACGAGCAGTACTTC.

This clonotype appeared many times. CDR3 nucleotide sequence: TGTGCCAGCAGCTTAGCGGGGGACGCCCAGCATTTT. It encodes CASSLAGDAQHF. The V call is TRBV13, the J call TRBJ1-5, with D maybe TRBD1 (5 bases). V was trimmed by 1 base and J by 11 bases, leaving 9 bases between them. The germline V gene has CDR1 PRHDT and CDR2 FYEKMQ (reference sequence). The CDR3 runs 12 residues.

This clonotype was detected many times. The chain recombines TRBV12-3 or TRBV12-4 with TRBJ1-1, with TRBD1 identical over 7 bases. The CDR3 has 15 residues. Trimming removed 4 bases from V and 3 bases from J; junction bases left unmatched: 8. The CDR3 loop is CASSSYGQDHTEAFF. In nucleotides, the CDR3 is TGTGCCAGCAGTTCGTACGGACAGGACCACACTGAAGCTTTCTTT.

The table lists this clonotype with a few counts. This chain connects TRBV14 to TRBJ1-2; possibly TRBD1 for D (5 bases). The germline V and J ends were trimmed by 3 bases and 3 bases, with 17 bases remaining between them. CDR1 is SGHDN, CDR2 FVKESK, per germline. This CDR3 has 16 residues. Here the CDR3 reads CASSHSVRGSDYGYTF. The CDR3 DNA reads TGTGCCAGCAGCCACAGCGTTAGGGGCTCCGACTATGGCTACACCTTC. Drawing the rest from reference TRBV14 and TRBJ1-2, the complete variable domain is EAGVTQFPSHSVIEKGQTVTLRCDPISGHDNLYWYRRVMGKEIKFLLHFVKESKQDESGMPNNRFLAERTGGTYSTLKVQPAELEDSGVYFCASSHSVRGSDYGYTFGSGTRLTVV.

This clonotype has more than one count but fewer than ten. This rearrangement joins TRBV12-3 or TRBV12-4 to TRBJ2-5; no clear D gene. This CDR3 has 14 amino acids. Trimming took 3 bases from V and 5 from J, leaving 13 bases between them. Written as DNA, the CDR3 is TGTGCCAGCAGTTTCCTCTCACTGCAGGAGACCCAGTACTTC. Its protein is CASSFLSLQETQYF.

The J gene is TRBJ1-5, the V gene TRBV12-3 or TRBV12-4; no firm D call. Deletions cut 2 bases from V and 4 bases from J, with 9 bases between. CDR3 length: 14 amino acids. The CDR3 bases are TGTGCCAGCAGTTTATGGCAGATTAATCAGCCCCAGCATTTT. Encoded protein: CASSLWQINQPQHF.

Ten or more counts support this clonotype. The J gene is TRBJ2-7, the V gene TRBV29-1, with 7 bases identical to TRBD1. Germline values: CDR1 SQVTM, CDR2 ANQGSEA. The V segment lost 6 bases and the J segment 0 bases; nucleotides outside the gene matches: 5. This CDR3 region has 13 residues. The CDR3 here is CSVRDRNSYEQYF. The CDR3, as DNA: TGCAGCGTCCGGGACAGAAACTCCTACGAGCAGTACTTC.

Only a few counts were recorded for this clonotype. The chain is built from TRBV12-3 or TRBV12-4 and TRBJ1-1; TRBD1 might be the D (5 bases). The length of the CDR3 is 16 residues. V lost 7 bases and J 5 bases, leaving 23 bases between the germline ends. CDR3 amino acids: CASIMGGIGAGTEAFF. The CDR3 DNA reads TGTGCCAGCATCATGGGAGGAATAGGGGCTGGGACTGAAGCTTTCTTT.

The chain combines TRBV7-9 with TRBJ2-3, with TRBD2 matching over 10 bases. This CDR3 contains 17 residues. The trim removed 1 base at V and 3 bases at J, leaving 7 bases unmatched. The germline V gene encodes CDR1 SEHNR and CDR2 FQNEAQ (reference sequence). CDR3 nucleotides: TGTGCCAGCAGCTTAGACCCGGGACTAGCGACTACAGATACGCAGTATTTT. Translation: CASSLDPGLATTDTQYF.

This clonotype was observed many times. This chain uses TRBV3-1 with TRBJ1-5; unclear D gene. The CDR3 is made up of 12 amino acids. The V gene's germline CDR1 is LGHDT and CDR2 YNNKEL (reference sequence). Trimming removed 0 bases from V and 7 bases from J, with 4 bases in between. The CDR3: CASSQESQPQHF. The CDR3 nucleotides read TGTGCCAGCAGCCAAGAGTCCCAGCCCCAGCATTTT.

This clonotype was counted ten times or more. This chain links TRBV7-2 with TRBJ2-5, with 7 bases lining up with TRBD1. V dropped 5 bases and J dropped 3; count of bases not matched to a gene: 6. In germline, CDR1 is SGHTA, CDR2 FQGNSA. The length of the CDR3 is 14 residues. The CDR3 DNA reads TGTGCCAGCAGCCACCGGACAGGAGAAGAGACCCAGTACTTC. Protein sequence: CASSHRTGEETQYF.

This clonotype was counted only a few times. The J gene is TRBJ2-1, the V gene TRBV9, with 7 bases matching TRBD1. With V trimmed by 0 bases and J by 9 bases, 6 bases remained unmatched. The CDR3 loop spans 14 amino acids. Germline assignment: CDR1 SGDLS and CDR2 YYNGEE. Written as DNA, the CDR3 is TGTGCCAGCAGCGTAGGGGACAGCGGAGGTGAGCAGTTCTTC. It yields the protein CASSVGDSGGEQFF.

This clonotype was seen only a few times. This sequence joins TRBV27 and TRBJ2-1, with a tentative D call TRBD2 (5 bases). Germline V gene data show CDR1 as MNHEY and CDR2 as SMNVEV (reference sequence). The CDR3 is made up of 18 amino acids. V was pared by 3 bases and J by 4 bases, with 22 bases between. The CDR3 sequence: CASSFSFGIGLGYNEQFF. The CDR3 region has the DNA TGTGCCAGCAGTTTCTCCTTCGGGATCGGTTTGGGTTACAATGAGCAGTTCTTC.

The chain joins TRBV12-3 or TRBV12-4 to TRBJ2-3; D unresolved. The V and J ends lost 0 bases and 1 base respectively, with 11 bases between them. The CDR3 runs 16 residues. DNA of the CDR3: TGTGCCAGCAGTTTAGCGGTTGGGCAACGCACAGATACGCAGTATTTT. Encoded protein: CASSLAVGQRTDTQYF.

This clonotype was seen more than once but under ten times. The chain recombines TRBV15 with TRBJ1-1; 10 nucleotides agree with TRBD1. V was clipped by 3 bases and J by 8 bases; unmatched bases: 0. CDR3 length: 12 residues. Germline lookup yields CDR1 LNHNV and CDR2 YYDKDF (reference sequence). CDR3 DNA sequence: TGTGCCACCAGCAGGGACAGGGGGGAAGCTTTCTTT. Its protein is CATSRDRGEAFF.

This chain joins TRBV7-8 and TRBJ2-2; 10 bases match TRBD2. The junction had 7 bases not matched to a gene; V was cut back by 5 bases and J by 4 bases. Germline loops: CDR1 SGHVS, CDR2 FQNEAQ. The CDR3 covers 16 residues. The CDR3 coding sequence is TGTGCCAGCAGCACCAGGACTAGCGGTTCCACCGGGGAGCTGTTTTTT. Its protein is CASSTRTSGSTGELFF.